Detailed here is one TCR beta chain. What it recognizes is unknown. CDR3 length: 14 residues. V was trimmed by 0 bases and J by 2 bases, leaving 8 bases between them. CDR1 and CDR2 from the germline V gene are SGDLS and YYNGEE. The data belong to a study of T cell responses to AZD1222 COVID-19 vaccine. Study in general: Samples with a second dose at about 4 or about 12 weeks were pooled together.

Findings and caveats of the study: Unmutated variant regions are reportedly the target of nearly half of TCRs that are spike-specific. All repertoire sampling was performed exclusively after the peak T cell response. Increased Spike-specific TCR breadth and depth were observed after two AZD1222 doses.

The protocol was immunoSEQ multiplex PCR, while the TCRdb copy is restricted to in-frame clones and leaves out a portion. This repertoire shows some 90,000 clones, roughly 84% found once; its top ten account for 15% to 20%. The chain combines TRBV9 with TRBJ2-5; the D is unclear. The TCR sequence derives from an adult in good health. The source material was peripheral blood, sampled on day 0 of AZD1222 vaccination. CDR3: CASSVGRRQETQYF. CDR3 bases: TGTGCCAGCAGCGTAGGGCGAAGACAAGAGACCCAGTACTTC.